This T cell receptor (beta chain) was retrieved from a study of patients and donors after allogeneic stem cell transplantation. CDR1 SEHNR and CDR2 FQNEAQ come from the germline V gene (reference sequence). Trimming cost V 2 bases and J 8 bases; bases outside gene matches: 10. CDR3 length equals 16 residues. TCRdb used MiXCR to reprocess the RT-PCR reads, holding one entry per CDR3 protein. The sample carries about 90,000 distinct CDR3 sequences, around 49% recorded once. Sequencing was done on a sample of blood, either unsorted or a sorted T cell fraction (not recorded which). The V and J genes are TRBV7-9 and TRBJ1-4; TRBD1 agrees at 8 bases. The source of this sequence is a human donor who was either an allogeneic HSCT recipient or a stem cell or donor lymphocyte infusion donor (not recorded which). It is not recorded whose cells these are; they may come from a transplant donor. CDR3 in DNA: TGTGCCAGCAGCTTAAACCCTCAGGGGGCTAGGGAAAAACTGTTTTTT. Translation gives CASSLNPQGAREKLFF.